This TCR beta chain appears in the sequencing data of a study of blood T cell repertoires in COVID-19. Study as a whole: Italy, Spain and the United States were the sources of the convalescent and acute COVID-19 samples. The cDNA or gDNA used as material had been derived from T cells, B-cell-depleted T cells, or PBMCs.

J was trimmed by 6 bases and V by 5 bases; bases with no gene match: 9. Germline CDR1 reads MNHEY; CDR2 reads SVGAGI. The CDR3 contains 15 residues. The repertoire was sequenced with immunoSEQ multiplex PCR; TCRdb's copy has only in-frame clones and lacks some. The data hold approximately 150,000 clones, with about 85% observed a single time. Recruited during active infection, patients (from Seattle) were subsequently followed longitudinally. Input material: peripheral blood. The TCR was taken from a woman of 80 years or more with COVID-19, enrolled during active disease. The rearrangement uses TRBV6-5 and TRBJ2-2; TRBD1 matches at 7 bases. Here the CDR3 reads CASSQSLGTAGELFF. The CDR3, as DNA: TGTGCCAGCAGTCAATCCCTCGGGACAGCCGGGGAGCTGTTTTTT.